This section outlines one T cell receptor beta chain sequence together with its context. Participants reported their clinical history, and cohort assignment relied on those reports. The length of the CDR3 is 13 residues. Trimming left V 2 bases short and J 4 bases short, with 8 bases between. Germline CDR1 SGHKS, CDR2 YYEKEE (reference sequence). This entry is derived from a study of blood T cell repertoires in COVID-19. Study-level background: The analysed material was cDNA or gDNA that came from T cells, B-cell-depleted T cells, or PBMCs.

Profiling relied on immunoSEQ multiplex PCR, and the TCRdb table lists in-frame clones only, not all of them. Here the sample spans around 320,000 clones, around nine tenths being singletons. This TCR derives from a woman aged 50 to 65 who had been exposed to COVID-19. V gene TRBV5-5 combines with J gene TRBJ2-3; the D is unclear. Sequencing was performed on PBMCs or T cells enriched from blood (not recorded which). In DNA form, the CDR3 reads TGTGCCAGCAGCTTCGGGTCGGCAGATACGCAGTATTTT. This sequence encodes CASSFGSADTQYF.